This TCR beta chain was documented in a study of somatic mutations in cytotoxic T cells in rheumatoid arthritis (dated by TCRdb to 2016 to 2017). With regard to the full study: Right after diagnosis and prior to the start of any treatment, under 35 ml EDTA of peripheral blood was drawn from patients. Some V beta antibody-stained T-cell populations were flow-sorted on a FACSAria II or Sony SH800 at nearly 100% purity, and sorted V beta1+ cells also underwent TCRB sequencing. Whether expanded CD8+ T-cell clones in untreated, newly diagnosed rheumatoid arthritis carry somatic mutations was the study question, and clonality was characterized with TCRB deep sequencing. For approximately 63 rheumatoid arthritis patients and fewer than 25 healthy controls, TCRB deep sequencing was carried out. Patient and control groups had essentially identical median ages.

Positive magnetic bead selection on an AutoMACS was used to isolate CD4+ and CD8+ cells, with flow cytometry used to check purity. After a first flow cytometry screen using a TCR V beta antibody panel, clonal expansions were characterized through TCRB deep sequencing of sorted CD8+ fractions. Ficoll-Paque PLUS density gradient separation was used to isolate peripheral blood mononuclear cells. DNA from CD4-enriched, CD8-enriched or PBMC samples was extracted using Nucleospin Tissue or Tissue XS kits and then quantified on a Qubit 2.0 fluorometer. About this clone itself: Its antigen target is currently unknown. No qualities accompany the bases; no much larger clone lies one base away.

Study-wide conclusions, independent of this receptor: CD8+ T-cell clonality did not differ significantly between rheumatoid arthritis patients and age-matched healthy controls. No adjustment for multiple comparisons was made for the slight TRBV07 underrepresentation in patients. Viral specificity could not be ruled out by absence from virus-specific databases, and the antigen targets of the expanded CD8+ clones remained unknown. In about an eighth of the roughly 60 patients, more than 20% of CD8+ cells belonged to the largest CD8+ clone, while several identical CD8+ TCRB sequences were shared between blood and synovial fluid. CD8+ clonality increased with age in patients (Spearman r ~ 0.47) but not in healthy controls.

V is cut back by 5 bases and J by 0 bases, with 7 bases in the junction unmatched. The CDR3 sequence holds 17 residues, the cysteine and phenylalanine included. The sequence is cut down to CDR3 DNA, 51 bases in frame from base 1. CDR1 is given as SGHAT and CDR2 as FQDESV, both from the germline V gene (reference sequence). TCRB CDR3 sequencing used the immunoSEQ assay on genomic DNA. From the authors' description of their analysis: Only a few patient CD8+ clones larger than 1% matched published virus-specific TCRB sequences when compared against them. The analyses included only productive TCRB rearrangements. Clonality was calculated as a Shannon entropy-based productive clonality index, and a clone was defined by a unique TCRB CDR3 sequence. To calculate repertoire overlap between two samples, the template counts of each clone were considered relative to each sample's total templates. Flow cytometry-measured V-gene usage correlated with V-gene usage from TCRB sequencing, with a Spearman r of 0.61. The table comes from immuneACCESS by way of TCRdb, which keeps in-frame sequences with V and J called. Part of the clones is missing from these tables; in studies checked, under half for an unresolved V gene and the rest for unknown reasons. That table furnishes V, J and clone size, whereas the DNA furnished D and trimming. The sample contains some 17,000 clones, roughly 79% of them found a single time. Of the sample, approximately 19% is held by the ten largest clones.

The V and J segments used are TRBV11-1 and TRBJ2-5; 12 junctional bases match TRBD2. The sequence derives from an adult with rheumatoid arthritis. The sample was CD8+ T cells sorted from blood. The CDR3 is CASSPHRTSGNQETQYF. The DNA sequence follows: TGTGCCAGCAGCCCGCACCGGACTAGCGGGAACCAAGAGACCCAGTACTTC.